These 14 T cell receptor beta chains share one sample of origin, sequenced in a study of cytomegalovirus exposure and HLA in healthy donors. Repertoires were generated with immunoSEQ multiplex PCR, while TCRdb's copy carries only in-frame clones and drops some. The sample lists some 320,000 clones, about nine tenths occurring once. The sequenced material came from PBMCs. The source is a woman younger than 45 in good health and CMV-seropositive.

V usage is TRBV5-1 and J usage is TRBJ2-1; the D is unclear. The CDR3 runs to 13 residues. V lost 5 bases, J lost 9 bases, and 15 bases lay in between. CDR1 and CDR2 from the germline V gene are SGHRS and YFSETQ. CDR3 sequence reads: CASRQDVLGEQFF. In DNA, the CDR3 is TGCGCCAGCAGGCAGGACGTGCTAGGTGAGCAGTTCTTC.

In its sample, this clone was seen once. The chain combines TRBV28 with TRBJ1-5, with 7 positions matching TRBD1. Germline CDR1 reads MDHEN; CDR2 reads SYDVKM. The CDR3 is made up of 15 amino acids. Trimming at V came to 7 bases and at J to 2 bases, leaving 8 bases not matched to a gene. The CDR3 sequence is CASKMTGTGNQPQHF. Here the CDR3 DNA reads TGTGCCAGCAAAATGACAGGGACTGGCAATCAGCCCCAGCATTTT.

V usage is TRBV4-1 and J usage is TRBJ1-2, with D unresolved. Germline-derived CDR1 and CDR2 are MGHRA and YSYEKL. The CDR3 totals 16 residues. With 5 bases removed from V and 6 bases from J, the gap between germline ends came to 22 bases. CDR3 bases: TGCGCCAGCAGCATAAGCGGTCCGGAGTCCTGGAATGGCTACACCTTC. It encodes CASSISGPESWNGYTF.

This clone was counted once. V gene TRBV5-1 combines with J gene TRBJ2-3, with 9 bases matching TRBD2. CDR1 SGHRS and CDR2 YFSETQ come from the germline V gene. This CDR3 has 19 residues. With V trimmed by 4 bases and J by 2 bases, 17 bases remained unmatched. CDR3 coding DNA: TGCGCCAGCAGCGCGACAGGTCCGGTGGCTAGCGGGAACACAGATACGCAGTATTTT. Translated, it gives CASSATGPVASGNTDTQYF.

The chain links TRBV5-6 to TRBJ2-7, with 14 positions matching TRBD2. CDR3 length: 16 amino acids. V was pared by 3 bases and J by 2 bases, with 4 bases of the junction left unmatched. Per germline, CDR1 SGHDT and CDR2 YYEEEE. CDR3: CASSWAGLAGAYEQYF. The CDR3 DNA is TGTGCCAGCAGCTGGGCGGGACTAGCGGGAGCCTACGAGCAGTACTTC.

In DNA, the CDR3 is TGTGCCAGCAGCCGGCCTGAGGCCGGGGCCAACGTCCTGACTTTC. It specifies CASSRPEAGANVLTF. The J gene is TRBJ2-6, the V gene TRBV28; D call uncertain. Germline CDR1 is MDHEN and CDR2 is SYDVKM. The ends were cut back, 6 bases at V and 4 bases at J, with 13 bases in the middle. The CDR3 runs to 15 residues.

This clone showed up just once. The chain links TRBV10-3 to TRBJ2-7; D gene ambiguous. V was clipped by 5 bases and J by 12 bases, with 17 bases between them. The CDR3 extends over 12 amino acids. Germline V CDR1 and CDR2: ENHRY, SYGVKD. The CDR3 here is CAISPGRPSPYF. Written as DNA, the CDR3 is TGTGCCATCAGTCCGGGCCGTCCGTCCCCGTACTTC.

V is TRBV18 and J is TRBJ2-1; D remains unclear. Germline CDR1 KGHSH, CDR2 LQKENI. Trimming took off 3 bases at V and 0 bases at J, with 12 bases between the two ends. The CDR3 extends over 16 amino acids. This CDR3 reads CASSPSRQTSYNEQFF. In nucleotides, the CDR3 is TGTGCCAGCTCACCCTCCAGGCAGACCTCCTACAATGAGCAGTTCTTC.

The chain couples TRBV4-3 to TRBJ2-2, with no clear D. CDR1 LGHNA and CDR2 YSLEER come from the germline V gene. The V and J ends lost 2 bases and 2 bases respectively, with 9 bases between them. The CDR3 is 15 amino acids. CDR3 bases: TGCGCCAGCAGCCAATCGTCCGCTAACACCGGGGAGCTGTTTTTT. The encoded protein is CASSQSSANTGELFF.

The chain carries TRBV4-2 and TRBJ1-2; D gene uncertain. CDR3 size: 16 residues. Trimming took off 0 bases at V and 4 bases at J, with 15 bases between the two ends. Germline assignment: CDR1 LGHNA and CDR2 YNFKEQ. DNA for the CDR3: TGTGCCAGCAGCCAAGAAGACCGCGGACCGTCCTATGGCTACACCTTC. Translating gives CASSQEDRGPSYGYTF.

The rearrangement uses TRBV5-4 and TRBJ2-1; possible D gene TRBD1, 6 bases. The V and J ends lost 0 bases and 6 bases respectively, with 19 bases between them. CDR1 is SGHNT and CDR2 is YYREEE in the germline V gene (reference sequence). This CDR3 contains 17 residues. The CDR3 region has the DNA TGTGCCAGCAGCTTGGCCGGACAGCCTATAAGTTTCAATGAGCAGTTCTTC. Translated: CASSLAGQPISFNEQFF.

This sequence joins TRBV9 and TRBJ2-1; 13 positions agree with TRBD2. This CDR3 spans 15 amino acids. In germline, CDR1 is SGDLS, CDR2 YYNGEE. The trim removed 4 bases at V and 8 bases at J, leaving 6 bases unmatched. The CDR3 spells CASSPGLAGVDEQFF. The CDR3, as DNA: TGTGCCAGCAGCCCCGGACTAGCGGGAGTTGATGAGCAGTTCTTC. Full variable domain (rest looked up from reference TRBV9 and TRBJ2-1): DSGVTQTPKHLITATGQRVTLRCSPRSGDLSVYWYQQSLDQGLQFLIQYYNGEERAKGNILERFSAQQFPDLHSELNLSSLELGDSALYFCASSPGLAGVDEQFFGPGTRLTVL.

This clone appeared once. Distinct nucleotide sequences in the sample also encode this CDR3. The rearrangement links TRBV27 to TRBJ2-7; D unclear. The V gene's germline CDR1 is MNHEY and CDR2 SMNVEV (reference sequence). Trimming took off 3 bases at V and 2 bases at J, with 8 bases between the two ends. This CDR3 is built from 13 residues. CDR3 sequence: CASSLSSPYEQYF. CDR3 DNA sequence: TGTGCCAGCAGTTTGTCTAGTCCCTACGAGCAGTACTTC.

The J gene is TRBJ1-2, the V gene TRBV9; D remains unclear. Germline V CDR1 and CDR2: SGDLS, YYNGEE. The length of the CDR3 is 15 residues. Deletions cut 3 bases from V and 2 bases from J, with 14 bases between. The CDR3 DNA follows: TGTGCCAGCAGCGCCCCTACCGGGATCAACTATGGCTACACCTTC. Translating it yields CASSAPTGINYGYTF.